The 17 T cell receptor beta chains listed next were all sequenced from one sample in a study of response to subunit inactivated influenza vaccine. TCRdb reanalysed the RT-PCR reads using MiXCR and keeps one entry per CDR3 protein. The data contain around 580,000 distinct CDR3 sequences, 13% to 15% of them singletons. Sequencing was performed on PBMCs from blood, taken 11 to 12 days after vaccination. These receptors were collected from a man aged 45 to 65 who received an inactivated influenza vaccine.

The V gene is TRBV7-6, the J gene TRBJ2-5; D is undetermined. V shed 9 bases and J shed 1 base, with 18 bases lying between them. This CDR3 comprises 15 residues. Germline loops: CDR1 SGHVS, CDR2 FNYEAQ. CDR3 protein: CASTPVSGSQETQYF. DNA for the CDR3: TGTGCCAGTACCCCCGTGTCGGGTTCCCAAGAGACCCAGTACTTC.

This chain uses TRBV5-1 with TRBJ2-7, with D uncertain. The CDR3 totals 13 residues. V lost 0 bases, J lost 7 bases, and 11 bases lay in between. CDR1 SGHRS and CDR2 YFSETQ come from the germline V gene. CDR3 loop: CASSLALFLEQYF. The CDR3 coding sequence is TGCGCCAGCAGCTTGGCGCTGTTTTTGGAGCAGTACTTC.

The chain is built from TRBV18 and TRBJ1-3; possibly TRBD1 for D (6 bases). Germline CDR1 reads KGHSH; CDR2 reads LQKENI. Trimming took off 2 bases at V and 0 bases at J, with 8 bases between the two ends. This CDR3 has 15 residues. The CDR3 nucleotides are TGTGCCAGCTCACCAGACAGGATCTCTGGAAACACCATATATTTT. Translated, it gives CASSPDRISGNTIYF.

Turning to this clonotype: The DNA is omitted, as the CDR3 cannot be located on it reliably, and the CDR3 follows TCRdb's listing. The chain recombines TRBV12-3 or TRBV12-4 with TRBJ1-1. The CDR3 numbers 14 amino acids, ends counted. The CDR3 loop reads CASSSSGFNTEAFF.

This rearrangement joins TRBV5-6 to TRBJ2-7, with TRBD1 matching 9 bases. V shed 1 base, J shed 4 bases, and the junction held 3 bases outside the gene matches. The CDR3 extends over 14 amino acids. In germline, CDR1 is SGHDT, CDR2 YYEEEE. In nucleotides, the CDR3 is TGTGCCAGCAGCTTGAGGACAGGGGTTTACGAGCAGTACTTC. It specifies CASSLRTGVYEQYF.

This clonotype has more than one count but fewer than ten. The rearrangement links TRBV5-1 to TRBJ2-1; 7 nucleotides match TRBD2. Per the germline V gene, CDR1 is SGHRS and CDR2 is YFSETQ. The V segment lost 4 bases and the J segment 8 bases; nucleotides outside the gene matches: 12. CDR3 length: 15 residues. The CDR3 sequence: CASSPDYGGTDEQFF. The CDR3 DNA reads TGCGCCAGCAGCCCGGACTACGGGGGGACGGATGAGCAGTTCTTC.

This clonotype was seen repeatedly, ten times or more. The rearrangement joins TRBV5-1 to TRBJ2-3, with a tentative D call TRBD2 (5 bases). This CDR3 has 18 residues. The V end was cut by 4 bases, the J end by 0 bases, with 21 bases between. Germline loops: CDR1 SGHRS, CDR2 YFSETQ. The CDR3 region is CASSPGMKWAASTDTQYF. The CDR3 DNA is TGCGCCAGCAGCCCCGGGATGAAGTGGGCGGCTAGCACAGATACGCAGTATTTT. Supplemented by reference TRBV5-1 and TRBJ2-3, the full variable domain reads KAGVTQTPRYLIKTRGQQVTLSCSPISGHRSVSWYQQTPGQGLQFLFEYFSETQRNKGNFPGRFSGRQFSNSRSEMNVSTLELGDSALYLCASSPGMKWAASTDTQYFGPGTRLTVL.

This chain uses TRBV2 with TRBJ1-1; no definite D call. Germline CDR1 reads SNHLY; CDR2 reads FYNNEI. The CDR3 has 13 residues. Trimming left V 6 bases short and J 6 bases short, with 14 bases between. This CDR3 is CASRGERNSEAFF. CDR3 DNA sequence: TGTGCCAGCAGGGGAGAACGAAACTCTGAAGCTTTCTTT. The full variable domain, rest sourced from reference TRBV2 and TRBJ1-1, is EPEVTQTPSHQVTQMGQEVILRCVPISNHLYFYWYRQILGQKVEFLVSFYNNEISEKSEIFDDQFSVERPDGSNFTLKIRSTKLEDSAMYFCASRGERNSEAFFGQGTRLTVV.

This clonotype was observed a handful of times. DNA for the CDR3: TGCAGTGCTAGAGATGGGAGACAGGTGGACTATGGCTACACCTTC. This gives the protein CSARDGRQVDYGYTF. This chain connects TRBV20-1 to TRBJ1-2, with D possibly TRBD1 on 6 matching bases. Trimming took off 0 bases at V and 3 bases at J, with 14 bases between the two ends. Germline lookup yields CDR1 DFQATT and CDR2 SNEGSKA (reference sequence). This CDR3 has 15 residues.

This clonotype was observed a handful of times. This chain connects TRBV5-1 to TRBJ2-5, with 15 bases lining up with TRBD2. The CDR3 is made up of 17 amino acids. CDR1 is SGHRS, CDR2 YFSETQ, per germline. The junction had 5 bases not matched to a gene; V was cut back by 4 bases and J by 1 base. For the CDR3, the DNA is TGCGCCAGCAGCCCCGGACTAGCGGGGGGGTCCCAAGAGACCCAGTACTTC. Its protein product is CASSPGLAGGSQETQYF.

Many counts were recorded for this clonotype. V is TRBV29-1 and J is TRBJ1-6; the D is unclear. V was cut by 7 bases and J by 5 bases, with 15 bases left in between. Germline V gene lookup returns CDR1 SQVTM and CDR2 ANQGSEA. The CDR3 runs 14 residues. CDR3 DNA sequence: TGCAGCGCATCCTACGGAGAGGATAATTCACCCCTCCACTTT. Its protein product is CSASYGEDNSPLHF.

This clonotype was counted a few times. This chain joins TRBV5-1 and TRBJ2-1; 14 bases are shared with TRBD2. Per the germline V gene, CDR1 is SGHRS and CDR2 is YFSETQ. J gave up 0 bases and V 7 bases, and 6 bases lay outside the gene matches. The CDR3 has 17 residues. The CDR3 region is CASFGTSGGYSYNEQFF. CDR3 nucleotides: TGCGCCAGCTTTGGGACTAGCGGGGGTTACTCCTACAATGAGCAGTTCTTC.

This clonotype was counted ten times or more. The chain couples TRBV12-3 or TRBV12-4 to TRBJ1-4; 8 nucleotides match TRBD1. Trimming took 4 bases from V and 5 from J; bases not matched to a gene: 9. CDR3 length: 16 residues. CDR3 bases: TGTGCCAGCAGTTCGGCCGCAGGGGGCTGGAATGAAAAACTGTTTTTT. Its translation is CASSSAAGGWNEKLFF.

At least ten counts were recorded for this clonotype. V usage is TRBV6-1 and J usage is TRBJ1-4, with 8 bases lining up with TRBD1. CDR3 size: 15 residues. J lost 5 bases, V lost 5 bases, and 7 bases had no gene match. Looked up from germline, CDR1 is MNHNS and CDR2 is SASEGT. CDR3 in DNA: TGTGCCAGCAGTATGGGACAGGCTTCAAATGAAAAACTGTTTTTT. As protein: CASSMGQASNEKLFF.

This clonotype was recorded many times. The CDR3 spells CSVGWYNEQFF. The CDR3, as DNA: TGCAGCGTTGGGTGGTACAATGAGCAGTTCTTC. This chain uses TRBV29-1 with TRBJ2-1; D is uncertain. Germline lookup yields CDR1 SQVTM and CDR2 ANQGSEA. This CDR3 has 11 residues. Trimming shortened V by 4 bases and J by 4 bases, and 5 bases separated the two germline ends.

This clonotype was seen more than once but under ten times. V usage is TRBV2 and J usage is TRBJ2-7; TRBD2 matches at 9 bases. The germline gives CDR1 SNHLY, CDR2 FYNNEI. CDR3 length: 16 residues. V trimming: 1 base; J trimming: 0 bases; junction bases outside the gene matches: 4. The CDR3 DNA reads TGTGCCAGCAGTGAAGGCCGGCGGGGGGGCTCCTACGAGCAGTACTTC. This codes for CASSEGRRGGSYEQYF.

The chain employs TRBV4-3 and TRBJ1-2, with no clear D. The CDR3 covers 16 residues. Germline CDR1 reads LGHNA; CDR2 reads YSLEER. The ends were cut back, 0 bases at V and 6 bases at J, with 17 bases in the middle. Written as DNA, the CDR3 is TGCGCCAGCAGCCAAGAAGTCGCGGCGCACGGACATGGCTACACCTTC. Protein: CASSQEVAAHGHGYTF.